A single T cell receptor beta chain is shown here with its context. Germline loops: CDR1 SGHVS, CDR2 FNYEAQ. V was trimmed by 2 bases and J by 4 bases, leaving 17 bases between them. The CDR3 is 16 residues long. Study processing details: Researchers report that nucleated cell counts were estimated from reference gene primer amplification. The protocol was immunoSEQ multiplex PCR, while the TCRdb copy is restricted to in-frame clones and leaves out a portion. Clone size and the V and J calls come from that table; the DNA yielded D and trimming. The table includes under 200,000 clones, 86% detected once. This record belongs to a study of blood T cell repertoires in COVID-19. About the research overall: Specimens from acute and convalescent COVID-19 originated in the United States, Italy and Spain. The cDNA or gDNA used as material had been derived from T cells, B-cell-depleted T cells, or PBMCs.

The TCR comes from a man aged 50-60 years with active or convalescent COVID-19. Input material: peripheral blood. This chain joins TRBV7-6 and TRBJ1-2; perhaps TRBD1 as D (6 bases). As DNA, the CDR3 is TGTGCCAGCAGCTTAAGCTCGGGGGGCGCAGGCTATGGCTACACCTTC. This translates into CASSLSSGGAGYGYTF.